Listed below are T cell receptor beta chains from one sample, sequenced in a study of blood T cells in healthy people across ages. TCRdb analysed the 5' RACE reads with MiXCR anew, one entry per CDR3 protein. The sample includes 1,300,000 or so distinct CDR3 sequences, approximately 63% of them seen just once. The specimen was blood. Source of these receptors: a young man in good health. CDR3s include the opening cysteine and the closing phenylalanine or tryptophan. Fields, in order: CDR3 protein, CDR3 DNA, CDR3 length, clone size, J gene, V gene, D gene. A D gene is named only where the DNA matches it firmly. Size is omitted from some rows. Given values are once, few, many or a class for expanded clones.

CASSQDSPFENQRTDTQYF TGTGCCAGCAGCCAAGATTCGCCGTTCGAAAATCAACGCACAGATACGCAGTATTTT 19 . TRBJ2-3 TRBV14 .
CSAFRTGDGTEAFF TGCAGCGCCTTCAGGACAGGGGATGGCACTGAAGCTTTCTTT 14 . TRBJ1-1 TRBV29-1 TRBD1
CASSLSGPGGYTF TGTGCCAGCAGTTTAAGTGGCCCGGGAGGCTACACCTTC 13 few TRBJ1-2 TRBV12-3/TRBV12-4 .
CASSLEGEPQHF TGTGCCAGCAGCTTAGAGGGGGAACCCCAGCATTTT 12 . TRBJ1-5 TRBV13 .
CASGDAGAFF TGCGCCAGCGGGGATGCGGGGGCTTTCTTT 10 few TRBJ1-1 TRBV10-2 .
CASSSPRQNYGYTF TGTGCCAGCAGTTCTCCGAGACAGAACTATGGCTACACCTTC 14 . TRBJ1-2 TRBV5-5 .
CASGDLALQETQYF TGCGCCAGCGGCGATCTAGCGCTCCAAGAGACCCAGTACTTC 14 . TRBJ2-5 TRBV5-1 .
CASSPNSRGLELEAFF TGCGCCAGCAGCCCAAATAGCCGGGGCCTGGAACTTGAAGCTTTCTTT 16 . TRBJ1-1 TRBV4-1 .
CASSLTGGIETQYF TGTGCCAGCAGCTTAACGGGCGGAATCGAGACCCAGTACTTC 14 few TRBJ2-5 TRBV7-6 .
CSAGRDRVGEQYF TGCAGTGCTGGGAGGGACAGGGTGGGCGAGCAGTACTTC 13 . TRBJ2-7 TRBV20-1 TRBD1
CASSTGSAGYTF TGTGCCAGCAGTACAGGGTCAGCAGGCTACACCTTC 12 few TRBJ1-2 TRBV6-5 .
CASSVGPTTDGYTF TGTGCCAGCAGTGTCGGACCGACGACTGATGGCTACACCTTC 14 . TRBJ1-2 TRBV2 .
CASSPRTQIPTGELFF TGTGCCAGCAGTCCCAGAACCCAGATTCCCACCGGGGAGCTGTTTTTT 16 . TRBJ2-2 TRBV27 .
CASSFQGGQYEQYF TGCGCCAGCAGCTTTCAGGGGGGCCAATACGAGCAGTACTTC 14 . TRBJ2-7 TRBV5-1 .
CASRDGWNTEAFF TGCGCCAGCAGGGACGGTTGGAACACTGAAGCTTTCTTT 13 . TRBJ1-1 TRBV10-2 .
CASSSLGRELTDTQYF TGCGCCAGCAGCTCCCTGGGGAGGGAGCTCACAGATACGCAGTATTTT 16 . TRBJ2-3 TRBV5-1 TRBD2
CSASTRGFIQPQHF TGCAGTGCTAGTACGAGGGGTTTTATTCAGCCCCAGCATTTT 14 . TRBJ1-5 TRBV20-1 .
CASSQGAAGIGENIQYF TGTGCCAGCAGCCAAGGGGCCGCAGGGATTGGGGAAAACATTCAGTACTTC 17 few TRBJ2-4 TRBV4-2 .
CASSHLGGMGYTF TGTGCCAGCAGCCACCTAGGGGGCATGGGCTACACCTTC 13 . TRBJ1-2 TRBV6-6 TRBD1
CASSDSALETAGYTF TGCGCCAGCAGTGATTCTGCGCTTGAAACGGCTGGCTACACCTTC 15 . TRBJ1-2 TRBV10-2 .
CASSPTGRLNSPLHF TGTGCCAGCAGTCCGACGGGGAGGCTAAATTCACCCCTCCACTTT 15 few TRBJ1-6 TRBV27 .
CASSYRTGMETQYF TGTGCCAGCAGCTATAGGACAGGGATGGAGACCCAGTACTTC 14 . TRBJ2-5 TRBV12-3/TRBV12-4 TRBD1
CASSPLGVYEQYF TGTGCCAGCAGCCCACTAGGGGTCTACGAGCAGTACTTC 13 few TRBJ2-7 TRBV3-1 .
CSVELRFADTEAFF TGCAGCGTTGAACTAAGGTTCGCGGACACTGAAGCTTTCTTT 14 . TRBJ1-1 TRBV29-1 .
CASSQRNRRDTYGYTF TGCGCCAGCAGCCAACGGAATCGTCGGGACACCTATGGCTACACCTTC 16 . TRBJ1-2 TRBV4-1 .
CASSWTSGGAFPYNEQFF TGCGCCAGCAGCTGGACTAGCGGGGGGGCATTTCCCTACAATGAGCAGTTCTTC 18 . TRBJ2-1 TRBV5-1 TRBD2
CASSLSGGGYTF TGTGCCAGCAGCTTAAGTGGGGGTGGCTACACCTTC 12 few TRBJ1-2 TRBV7-2 .
CSACGFTSGSHPSTDTQYF TGCAGTGCCTGTGGGTTTACTAGCGGGAGCCACCCTAGCACAGATACGCAGTATTTT 19 . TRBJ2-3 TRBV20-1 TRBD2
CATRLSTGREEQFF TGTGCCACCAGACTTTCGACCGGAAGGGAGGAGCAGTTCTTC 14 . TRBJ2-1 TRBV24-1 .
CASSQEVWGRRGNEQFF TGTGCCAGCAGCCAAGAAGTTTGGGGGCGCAGGGGCAATGAGCAGTTCTTC 17 few TRBJ2-1 TRBV3-1 .
CSVGGGSDEQYF TGCAGCGTTGGAGGGGGCAGCGACGAGCAGTACTTC 12 few TRBJ2-7 TRBV29-1 TRBD1
CASSLGGAGTQETQYF TGTGCCAGCAGCTTAGGTGGCGCGGGGACACAAGAGACCCAGTACTTC 16 . TRBJ2-5 TRBV7-9 .
CASSFPGTGNTEAFF TGTGCCAGCAGTTTCCCTGGGACAGGGAACACTGAAGCTTTCTTT 15 few TRBJ1-1 TRBV28 TRBD1
CASSADDPTVLAEQFF TGTGCCAGCAGCGCAGACGACCCTACCGTCCTCGCTGAGCAGTTCTTC 16 . TRBJ2-1 TRBV11-2 .
CASSEVIGGQPQHF TGTGCCAGCAGTGAAGTGATAGGGGGGCAGCCCCAGCATTTT 14 few TRBJ1-5 TRBV2 .
CAGSWGEFGYTF TGTGCCGGCAGCTGGGGGGAGTTTGGCTACACCTTC 12 . TRBJ1-2 TRBV7-2 .
CASSITGSGFYEQYF TGTGCCAGCAGTATAACGGGTTCGGGATTCTACGAGCAGTACTTC 15 . TRBJ2-7 TRBV7-9 .
CASSLWQANQPQHF TGTGCCAGCAGCTTATGGCAGGCGAATCAGCCCCAGCATTTT 14 . TRBJ1-5 TRBV7-2 .
CASSYYLQGSNEQFF TGTGCCAGCAGTTATTACTTACAGGGGTCCAATGAGCAGTTCTTC 15 . TRBJ2-1 TRBV6-2/TRBV6-3 TRBD1
CASSTTDGAYEQYF TGTGCCAGCAGTACGACGGACGGAGCCTACGAGCAGTACTTC 14 . TRBJ2-7 TRBV12-3/TRBV12-4 .
CSARLWDRGRETQYF TGCAGTGCTAGATTGTGGGACAGGGGGCGAGAGACCCAGTACTTC 15 . TRBJ2-5 TRBV20-1 TRBD1
CASSPPEKGLYGYTF TGTGCCAGCAGCCCGCCGGAGAAGGGGCTCTATGGCTACACCTTC 15 many TRBJ1-2 TRBV11-2 .
CSARGSGAGGNTEAFF TGCAGTGCTAGAGGAAGTGGGGCCGGAGGGAACACTGAAGCTTTCTTT 16 . TRBJ1-1 TRBV20-1 .
CSASGWVGQGSQPQHF TGCAGTGCTAGCGGCTGGGTGGGACAGGGGTCTCAGCCCCAGCATTTT 16 . TRBJ1-5 TRBV20-1 TRBD1
CASSQDRWEPGYTF TGCGCCAGCAGCCAAGATCGGTGGGAGCCTGGCTACACCTTC 14 few TRBJ1-2 TRBV4-3 .
CASSQEGHLGQGVISYEQYF TGTGCCAGCAGCCAAGAGGGGCACCTAGGACAGGGGGTCATCTCCTACGAGCAGTACTTC 20 few TRBJ2-7 TRBV4-2 TRBD1
CASSFYASVAGANVLTF TGTGCCAGCAGTTTTTACGCGAGTGTCGCTGGGGCCAACGTCCTGACTTTC 17 . TRBJ2-6 TRBV12-3/TRBV12-4 .
CASSPILGNSPLHF TGTGCCAGCAGCCCCATTTTGGGGAATTCACCCCTCCACTTT 14 . TRBJ1-6 TRBV11-2 .
CASSIGQATNEKLFF TGCGCCAGCAGCATTGGACAGGCAACTAATGAAAAACTGTTTTTT 15 . TRBJ1-4 TRBV5-1 TRBD1
CASSQDGIGRSLYGYTF TGCGCCAGCAGCCAAGATGGGATCGGACGGAGCCTCTATGGCTACACCTTC 17 once TRBJ1-2 TRBV4-1 .
CASSYTGSTNNEQFF TGTGCCAGCAGTTACACAGGGTCCACTAACAATGAGCAGTTCTTC 15 few TRBJ2-1 TRBV6-5 .